This paragraph covers one TCR beta chain sequence. The sample originates from a study of cytomegalovirus exposure and HLA in healthy donors. This PCR relied on a set of 60 Vbeta primers and 13 Jbeta primers. This table comes from immunoSEQ multiplex PCR, and its TCRdb copy is limited to in-frame clones, with some not included. The data contain about 120,000 clones, roughly four fifths of them singletons. The clonotype comes from a woman aged 30 to 39 in good health and CMV-seropositive. The sequenced material came from PBMCs.

The CDR3 region is CASSSGRVGTYGYTF. The CDR3 region has the DNA TGTGCCAGCAGCTCTGGGAGGGTCGGAACCTATGGCTACACCTTC. The chain is built from TRBV7-9 and TRBJ1-2, with D unresolved. This CDR3 is 15 amino acids long. Trimming cost V 4 bases and J 4 bases, with 16 bases left between them. The germline V gene has CDR1 SEHNR and CDR2 FQNEAQ (reference sequence). Full variable domain (remainder filled in from reference TRBV7-9 and TRBJ1-2): DTGVSQNPRHKITKRGQNVTFRCDPISEHNRLYWYRQTLGQGPEFLTYFQNEAQLEKSRLLSDRFSAERPKGSFSTLEIQRTEQGDSAMYLCASSSGRVGTYGYTFGSGTRLTVV.